This T cell receptor (beta chain) stems from a study of T-cell memory formation after mild COVID-19. Turning to the study itself: TCR clusters largely stayed donor specific.

TCR alpha and TCR beta cDNA libraries with sample barcodes and UMIs came from 5'RACE using constant-segment primers. TCRdb passed the 5' RACE reads through MiXCR, listing each CDR3 protein once. The sample lists about half a million distinct CDR3 sequences, around a sixth occurring once. Study-wide findings and caveats: Cross-reactive memory seemingly joined, as some responding clones were found in pre-infection memory. Clonal second-wave expansions that peaked on day 37 had unconfirmed SARS-CoV-2 specificity.

The sample holds a few counts of this clonotype. Its antigen remains unknown. Germline lookup yields CDR1 MNHEY and CDR2 SVGAGI. Deletions cut 6 bases from V and 10 bases from J, with 22 bases between. The CDR3 spans 16 residues. Sequenced material: PBMCs or a T cell subset sorted from them (not recorded which). This clonotype was sampled from an adult woman who had mild COVID-19 (a few samples of this study predate the infection). Cell type and time point are not known. This sequence joins TRBV6-5 and TRBJ1-6; no firm D call. CDR3 residues: CASSRRPGESISPLHF. CDR3 nucleotides: TGTGCCAGCAGCCGAAGACCGGGAGAGAGCATCTCACCCCTCCACTTT.